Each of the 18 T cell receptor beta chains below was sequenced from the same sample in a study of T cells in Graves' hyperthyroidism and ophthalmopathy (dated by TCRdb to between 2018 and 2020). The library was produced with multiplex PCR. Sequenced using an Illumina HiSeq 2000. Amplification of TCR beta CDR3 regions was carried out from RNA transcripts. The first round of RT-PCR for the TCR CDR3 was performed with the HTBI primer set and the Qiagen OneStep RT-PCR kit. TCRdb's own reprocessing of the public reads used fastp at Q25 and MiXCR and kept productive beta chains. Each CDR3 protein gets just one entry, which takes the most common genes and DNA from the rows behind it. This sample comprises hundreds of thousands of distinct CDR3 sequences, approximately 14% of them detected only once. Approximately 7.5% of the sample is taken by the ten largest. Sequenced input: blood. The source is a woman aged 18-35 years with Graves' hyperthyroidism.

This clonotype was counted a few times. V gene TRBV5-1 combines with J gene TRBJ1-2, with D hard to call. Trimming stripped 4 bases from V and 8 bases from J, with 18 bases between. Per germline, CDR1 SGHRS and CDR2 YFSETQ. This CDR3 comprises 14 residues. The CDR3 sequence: CASSVQGPARGYTF. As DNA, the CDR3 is TGCGCCAGCAGCGTTCAAGGCCCCGCTAGAGGCTACACCTTC.

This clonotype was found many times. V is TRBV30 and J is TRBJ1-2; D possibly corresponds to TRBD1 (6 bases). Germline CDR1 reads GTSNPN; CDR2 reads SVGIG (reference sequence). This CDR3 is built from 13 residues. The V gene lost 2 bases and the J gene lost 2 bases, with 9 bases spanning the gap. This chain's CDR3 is CAWSPGHNYGYTF. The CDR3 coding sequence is TGTGCCTGGAGTCCGGGACACAACTATGGCTACACCTTC.

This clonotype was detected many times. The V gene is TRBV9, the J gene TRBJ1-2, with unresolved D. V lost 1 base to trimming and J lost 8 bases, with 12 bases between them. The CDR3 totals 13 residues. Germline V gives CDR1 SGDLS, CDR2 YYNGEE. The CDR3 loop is CASSVTDTYGYTF. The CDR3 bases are TGTGCCAGCAGCGTAACGGATACCTACGGCTACACCTTC. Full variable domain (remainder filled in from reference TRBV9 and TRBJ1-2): DSGVTQTPKHLITATGQRVTLRCSPRSGDLSVYWYQQSLDQGLQFLIQYYNGEERAKGNILERFSAQQFPDLHSELNLSSLELGDSALYFCASSVTDTYGYTFGSGTRLTVV.

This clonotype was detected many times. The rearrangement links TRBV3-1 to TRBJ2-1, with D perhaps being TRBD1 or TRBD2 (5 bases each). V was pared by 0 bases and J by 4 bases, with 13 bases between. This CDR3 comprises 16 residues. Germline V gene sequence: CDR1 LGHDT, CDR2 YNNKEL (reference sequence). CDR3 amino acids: CASSQEGRGLYNEQFF. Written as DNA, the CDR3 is TGTGCCAGCAGCCAAGAGGGCCGGGGCCTATACAATGAGCAGTTCTTC.

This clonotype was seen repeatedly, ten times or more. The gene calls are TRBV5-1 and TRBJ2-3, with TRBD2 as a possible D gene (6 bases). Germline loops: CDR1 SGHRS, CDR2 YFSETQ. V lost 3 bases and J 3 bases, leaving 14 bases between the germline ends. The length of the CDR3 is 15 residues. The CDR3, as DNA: TGCGCCAGCAGCTCCGGGAGCCAGTCAACAGATACGCAGTATTTT. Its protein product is CASSSGSQSTDTQYF.

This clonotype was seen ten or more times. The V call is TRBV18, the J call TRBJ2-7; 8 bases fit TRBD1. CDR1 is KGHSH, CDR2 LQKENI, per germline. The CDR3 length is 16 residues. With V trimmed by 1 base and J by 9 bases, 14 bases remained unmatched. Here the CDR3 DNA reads TGTGCCAGCTCACCACAAAGAGTTGGGGACAGGATAAGGCAGTACTTC. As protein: CASSPQRVGDRIRQYF.

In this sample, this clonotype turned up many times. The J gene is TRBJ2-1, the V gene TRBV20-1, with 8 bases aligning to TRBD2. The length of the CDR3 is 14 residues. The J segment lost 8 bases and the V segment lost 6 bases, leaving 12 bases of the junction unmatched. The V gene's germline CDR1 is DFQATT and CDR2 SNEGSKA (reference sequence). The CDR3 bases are TGCAGTGCGACGGGAGGGGATGGGTTCCATGAGCAGTTCTTC. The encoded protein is CSATGGDGFHEQFF.

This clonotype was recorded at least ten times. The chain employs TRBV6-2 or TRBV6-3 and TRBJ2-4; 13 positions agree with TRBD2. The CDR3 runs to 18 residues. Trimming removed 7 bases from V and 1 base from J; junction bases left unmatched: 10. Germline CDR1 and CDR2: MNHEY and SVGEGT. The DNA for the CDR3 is TGTGCCAGCAACCCCCGGGGGACTAGCGGGGTGGCCAAAAACATTCAGTACTTC. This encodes CASNPRGTSGVAKNIQYF.

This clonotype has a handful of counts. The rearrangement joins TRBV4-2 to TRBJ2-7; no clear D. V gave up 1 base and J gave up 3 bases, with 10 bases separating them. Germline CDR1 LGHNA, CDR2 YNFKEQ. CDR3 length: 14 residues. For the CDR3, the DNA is TGTGCCAGCAGCCAAGTTGGGCAGAGCTACGAGCAGTACTTC. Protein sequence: CASSQVGQSYEQYF.

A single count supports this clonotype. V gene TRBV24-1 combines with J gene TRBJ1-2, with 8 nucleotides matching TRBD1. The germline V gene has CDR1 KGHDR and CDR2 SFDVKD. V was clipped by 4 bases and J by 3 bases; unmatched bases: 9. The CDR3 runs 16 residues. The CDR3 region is CATSDPRTGRDYGYTF. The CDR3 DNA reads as TGTGCCACCAGTGACCCCCGGACAGGGAGGGACTATGGCTACACCTTC.

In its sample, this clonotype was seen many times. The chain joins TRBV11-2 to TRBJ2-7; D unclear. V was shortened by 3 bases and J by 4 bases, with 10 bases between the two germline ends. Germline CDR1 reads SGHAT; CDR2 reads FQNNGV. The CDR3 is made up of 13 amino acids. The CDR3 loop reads CASSFLGEYEQYF. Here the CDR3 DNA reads TGTGCCAGCAGCTTTCTTGGGGAATACGAGCAGTACTTC.

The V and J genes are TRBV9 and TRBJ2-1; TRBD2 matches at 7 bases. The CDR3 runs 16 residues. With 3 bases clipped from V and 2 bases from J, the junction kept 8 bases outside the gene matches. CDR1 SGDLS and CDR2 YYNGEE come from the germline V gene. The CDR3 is CASSGTPGLTYNEQFF. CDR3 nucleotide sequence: TGTGCCAGCAGCGGGACCCCGGGACTAACCTACAATGAGCAGTTCTTC.

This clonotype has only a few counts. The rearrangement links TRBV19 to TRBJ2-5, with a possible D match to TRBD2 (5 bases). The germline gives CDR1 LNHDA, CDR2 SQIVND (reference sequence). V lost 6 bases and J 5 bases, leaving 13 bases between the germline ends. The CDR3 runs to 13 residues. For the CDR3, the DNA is TGTGCCAGTAGCTTCGTACTAGGGGAGACCCAGTACTTC. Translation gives CASSFVLGETQYF.

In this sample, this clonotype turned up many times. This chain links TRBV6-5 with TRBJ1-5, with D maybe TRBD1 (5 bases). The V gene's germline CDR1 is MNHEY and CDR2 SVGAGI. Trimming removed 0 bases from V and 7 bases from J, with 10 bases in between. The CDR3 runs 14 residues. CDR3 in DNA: TGTGCCAGCAGTTACTCCGGGACGGGCCAGCCCCAGCATTTT. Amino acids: CASSYSGTGQPQHF.

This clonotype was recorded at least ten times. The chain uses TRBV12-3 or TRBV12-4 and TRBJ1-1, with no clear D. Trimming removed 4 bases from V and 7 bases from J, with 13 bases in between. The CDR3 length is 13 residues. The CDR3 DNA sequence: TGTGCCAGCAGTTGGTATTTGGGCCTTGAAGCTTTCTTT. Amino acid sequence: CASSWYLGLEAFF.

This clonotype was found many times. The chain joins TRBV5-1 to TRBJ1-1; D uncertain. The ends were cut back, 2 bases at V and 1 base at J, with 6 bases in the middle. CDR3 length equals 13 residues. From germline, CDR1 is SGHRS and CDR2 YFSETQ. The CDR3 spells CASSLDQNTEAFF. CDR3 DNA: TGCGCCAGCAGCTTAGACCAGAACACTGAAGCTTTCTTT.

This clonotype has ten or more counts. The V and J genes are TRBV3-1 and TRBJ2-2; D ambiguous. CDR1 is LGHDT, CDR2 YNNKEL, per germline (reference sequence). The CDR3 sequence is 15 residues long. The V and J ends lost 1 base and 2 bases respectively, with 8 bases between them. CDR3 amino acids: CASSQGFTNTGELFF. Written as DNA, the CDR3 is TGTGCCAGCAGCCAAGGCTTCACCAACACCGGGGAGCTGTTTTTT.

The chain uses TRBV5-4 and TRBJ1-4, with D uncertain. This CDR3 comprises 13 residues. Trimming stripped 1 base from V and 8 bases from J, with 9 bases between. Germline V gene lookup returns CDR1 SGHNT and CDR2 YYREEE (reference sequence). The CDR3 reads CASSLQASEKLFF. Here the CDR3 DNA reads TGTGCCAGCAGCTTGCAGGCCAGCGAAAAACTGTTTTTT.